The clone carrying this TCR beta chain was counted a single time. At one boundary the junction diverges from the germline segment, which might be a read error. This sample is part of a study of type 1 regulatory T cells. Study-level background: An in vitro protocol generated T-allo10, a Tr1-enriched, alloantigen-specific CD4 T cell product.

Germline V lookup: CDR1 LGHNA, CDR2 YNFKEQ. The CDR3 loop spans 18 amino acids. TCRdb reprocessed the reads via MiXCR and lists one record per CDR3 protein. This sample has 88,000 or so distinct CDR3 sequences; 30% to 35% occur once, and the top ten carry about 2.4%. The receptor's source is a human donor in good health. Input material: CD4+ T cells, either the whole sample or a sorted fraction (not recorded which). The rearrangement joins TRBV4-2 to TRBJ2-3, with 8 bases lining up with TRBD2. The DNA of the CDR3 is TGTGCCAGTAGCCAAGAGAAAGGGCTAGCGGGCATCGCAGATACGCAGTATTTT. It specifies CASSQEKGLAGIADTQYF.